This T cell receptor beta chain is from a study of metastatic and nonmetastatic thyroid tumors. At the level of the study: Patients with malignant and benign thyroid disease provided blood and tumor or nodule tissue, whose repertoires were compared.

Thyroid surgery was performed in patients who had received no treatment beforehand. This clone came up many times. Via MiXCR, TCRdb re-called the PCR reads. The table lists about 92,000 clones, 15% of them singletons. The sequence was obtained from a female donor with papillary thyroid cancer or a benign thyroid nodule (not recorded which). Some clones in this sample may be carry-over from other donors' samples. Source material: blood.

The CDR3 DNA follows: TGTGCCAGTAGTATAGATCTAGGTATCAATGAGCAGTTCTTC. Its translation is CASSIDLGINEQFF. J is TRBJ2-1 and V is TRBV19; D is unresolved. Germline CDR1 reads LNHDA; CDR2 reads SQIVND (reference sequence). V lost 0 bases and J lost 6, with 9 bases in between. The CDR3 covers 14 residues. The full variable domain, rest sourced from reference TRBV19 and TRBJ2-1, is DGGITQSPKYLFRKEGQNVTLSCEQNLNHDAMYWYRQDPGQGLRLIYYSQIVNDFQKGDIAEGYSVSREKKESFPLTVTSAQKNPTAFYLCASSIDLGINEQFFGPGTRLTVL.